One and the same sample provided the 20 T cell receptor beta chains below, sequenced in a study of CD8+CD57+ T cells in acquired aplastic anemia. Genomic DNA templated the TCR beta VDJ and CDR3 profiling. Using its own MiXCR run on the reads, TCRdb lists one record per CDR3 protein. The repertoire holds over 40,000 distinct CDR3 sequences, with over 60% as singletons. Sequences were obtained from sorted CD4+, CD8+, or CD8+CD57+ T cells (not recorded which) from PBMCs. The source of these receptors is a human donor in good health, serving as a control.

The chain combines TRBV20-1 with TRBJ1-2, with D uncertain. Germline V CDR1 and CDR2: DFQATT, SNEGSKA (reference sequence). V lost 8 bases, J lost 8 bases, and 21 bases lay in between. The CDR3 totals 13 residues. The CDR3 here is CSPYLQAVEGYTF. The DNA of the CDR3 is TGCAGTCCGTATTTGCAGGCGGTGGAAGGCTACACCTTC.

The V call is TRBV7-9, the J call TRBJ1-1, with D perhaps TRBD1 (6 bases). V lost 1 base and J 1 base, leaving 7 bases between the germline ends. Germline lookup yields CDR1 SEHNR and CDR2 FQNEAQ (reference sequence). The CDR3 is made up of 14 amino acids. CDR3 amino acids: CASSLGTANTEAFF. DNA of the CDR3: TGTGCCAGCAGCTTAGGGACAGCGAACACTGAAGCTTTCTTT.

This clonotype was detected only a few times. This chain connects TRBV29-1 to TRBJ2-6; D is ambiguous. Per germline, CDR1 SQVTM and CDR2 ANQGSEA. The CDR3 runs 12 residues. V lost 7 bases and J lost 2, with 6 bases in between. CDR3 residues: CSANTGANVLTF. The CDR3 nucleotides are TGCAGCGCAAATACTGGGGCCAACGTCCTGACTTTC.

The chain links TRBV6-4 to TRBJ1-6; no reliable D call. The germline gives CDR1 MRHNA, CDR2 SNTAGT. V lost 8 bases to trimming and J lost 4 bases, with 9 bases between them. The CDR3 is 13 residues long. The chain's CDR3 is CASLVEYNSPLHF. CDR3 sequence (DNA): TGTGCCAGCCTAGTTGAGTATAATTCACCCCTCCACTTT.

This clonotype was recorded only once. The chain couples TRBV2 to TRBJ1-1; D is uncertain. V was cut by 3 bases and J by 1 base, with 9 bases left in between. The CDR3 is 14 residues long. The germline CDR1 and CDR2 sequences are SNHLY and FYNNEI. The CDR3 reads CASSDHLSNTEAFF. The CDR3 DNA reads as TGTGCCAGCAGTGATCACCTCTCGAACACTGAAGCTTTCTTT.

The CDR3 sequence is CASTQYQETQYF. The CDR3 DNA is TGTGCCAGCACCCAGTACCAAGAGACCCAGTACTTC. The chain couples TRBV2 to TRBJ2-5, with D hard to call. Germline CDR1 is SNHLY and CDR2 is FYNNEI. The CDR3 is 12 amino acids. Trimming took off 7 bases at V and 0 bases at J, with 6 bases between the two ends. Full variable domain (missing parts from reference TRBV2 and TRBJ2-5): EPEVTQTPSHQVTQMGQEVILRCVPISNHLYFYWYRQILGQKVEFLVSFYNNEISEKSEIFDDQFSVERPDGSNFTLKIRSTKLEDSAMYFCASTQYQETQYFGPGTRLLVL.

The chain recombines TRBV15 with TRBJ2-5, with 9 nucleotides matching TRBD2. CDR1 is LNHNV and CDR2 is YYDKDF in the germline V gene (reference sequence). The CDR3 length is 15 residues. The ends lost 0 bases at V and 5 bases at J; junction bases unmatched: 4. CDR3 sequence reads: CATSRDLAGMETQYF. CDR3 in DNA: TGTGCCACCAGCAGAGACCTAGCGGGGATGGAGACCCAGTACTTC.

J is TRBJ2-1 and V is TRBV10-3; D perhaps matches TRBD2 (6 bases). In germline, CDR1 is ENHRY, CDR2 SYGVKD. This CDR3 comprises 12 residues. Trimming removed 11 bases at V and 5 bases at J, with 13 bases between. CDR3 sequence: CAVREANNEQFF. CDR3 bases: TGTGCCGTAAGGGAGGCCAACAATGAGCAGTTCTTC.

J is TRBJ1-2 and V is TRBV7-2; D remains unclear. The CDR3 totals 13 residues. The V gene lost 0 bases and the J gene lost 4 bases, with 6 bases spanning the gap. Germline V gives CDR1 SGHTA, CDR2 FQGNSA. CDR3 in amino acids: CASSLASTYGYTF. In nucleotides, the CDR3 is TGTGCCAGCAGCTTAGCTAGCACCTATGGCTACACCTTC.

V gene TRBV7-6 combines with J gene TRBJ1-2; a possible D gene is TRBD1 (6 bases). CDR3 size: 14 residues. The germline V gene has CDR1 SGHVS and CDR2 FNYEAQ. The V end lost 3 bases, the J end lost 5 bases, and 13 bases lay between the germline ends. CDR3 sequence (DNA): TGTGCCAGCAGCTTGGCGGGGGGCGGGTATGGCTACACCTTC. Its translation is CASSLAGGGYGYTF.

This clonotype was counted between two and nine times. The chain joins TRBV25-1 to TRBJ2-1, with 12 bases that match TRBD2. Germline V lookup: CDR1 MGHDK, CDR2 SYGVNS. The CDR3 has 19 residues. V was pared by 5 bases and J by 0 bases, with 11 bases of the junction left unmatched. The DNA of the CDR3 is TGTGCCAGCAGTCCCCTGGCCGGACTAGCGGGGAGCTCCTACAATGAGCAGTTCTTC. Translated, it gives CASSPLAGLAGSSYNEQFF.

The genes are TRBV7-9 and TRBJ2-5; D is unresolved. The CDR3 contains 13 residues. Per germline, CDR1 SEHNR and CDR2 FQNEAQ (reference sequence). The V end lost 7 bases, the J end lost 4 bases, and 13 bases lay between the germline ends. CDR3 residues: CASIPTGRETQYF. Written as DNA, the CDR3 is TGTGCCAGCATTCCTACCGGACGAGAGACCCAGTACTTC.

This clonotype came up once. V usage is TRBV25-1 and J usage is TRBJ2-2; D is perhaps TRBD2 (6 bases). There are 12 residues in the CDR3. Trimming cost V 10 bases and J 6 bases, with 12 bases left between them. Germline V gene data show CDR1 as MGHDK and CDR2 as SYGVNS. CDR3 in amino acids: CATGPSAGELFF. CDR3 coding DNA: TGTGCCACCGGGCCTAGCGCCGGGGAGCTGTTTTTT. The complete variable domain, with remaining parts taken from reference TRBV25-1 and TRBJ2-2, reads EADIYQTPRYLVIGTGKKITLECSQTMGHDKMYWYQQDPGMELHLIHYSYGVNSTEKGDLSSESTVSRIRTEHFPLTLESARPSHTSQYLCATGPSAGELFFGEGSRLTVL.

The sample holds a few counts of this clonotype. CDR3 sequence reads: CASRGTEAFF. DNA of the CDR3: TGTGCCAGCAGGGGGACTGAAGCTTTCTTT. The rearrangement uses TRBV12-3 or TRBV12-4 and TRBJ1-1; no reliable D call. The CDR3 runs 10 residues. The V gene lost 6 bases and the J gene lost 5 bases, with 4 bases spanning the gap.

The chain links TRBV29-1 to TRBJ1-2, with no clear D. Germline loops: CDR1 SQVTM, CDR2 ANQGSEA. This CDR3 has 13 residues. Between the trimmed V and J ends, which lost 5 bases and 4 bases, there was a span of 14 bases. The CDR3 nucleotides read TGCAGCGTTCGTACCCAAACGGGCTATGGCTACACCTTC. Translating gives CSVRTQTGYGYTF.

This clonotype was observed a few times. The CDR3 sequence: CATSDLSGGAYNEQFF. CDR3 bases: TGTGCCACCAGTGATTTGTCGGGGGGGGCCTACAATGAGCAGTTCTTC. The chain carries TRBV24-1 and TRBJ2-1, with TRBD2 matching 8 bases. V was pared by 0 bases and J by 2 bases, with 2 bases of the junction left unmatched. This CDR3 region has 16 residues. CDR1 is KGHDR, CDR2 SFDVKD, per germline.

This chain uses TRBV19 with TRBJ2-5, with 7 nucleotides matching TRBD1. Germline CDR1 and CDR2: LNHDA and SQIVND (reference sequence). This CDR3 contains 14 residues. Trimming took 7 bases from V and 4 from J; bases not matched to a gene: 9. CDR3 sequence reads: CASTSTGRIETQYF. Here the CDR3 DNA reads TGTGCCAGTACCTCGACAGGGCGCATAGAGACCCAGTACTTC.

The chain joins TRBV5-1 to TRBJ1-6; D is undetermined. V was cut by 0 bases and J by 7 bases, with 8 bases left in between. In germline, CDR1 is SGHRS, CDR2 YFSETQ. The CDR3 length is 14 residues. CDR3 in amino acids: CASSLVVGNSPLHF. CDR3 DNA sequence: TGCGCCAGCAGCTTGGTCGTGGGCAATTCACCCCTCCACTTT. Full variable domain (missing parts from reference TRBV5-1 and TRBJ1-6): KAGVTQTPRYLIKTRGQQVTLSCSPISGHRSVSWYQQTPGQGLQFLFEYFSETQRNKGNFPGRFSGRQFSNSRSEMNVSTLELGDSALYLCASSLVVGNSPLHFGNGTRLTVT.

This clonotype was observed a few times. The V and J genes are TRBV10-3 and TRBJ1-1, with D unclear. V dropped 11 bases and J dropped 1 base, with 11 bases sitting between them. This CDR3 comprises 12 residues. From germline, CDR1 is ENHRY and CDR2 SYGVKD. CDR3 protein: CAVKGGNTEAFF. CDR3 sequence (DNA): TGTGCCGTCAAGGGCGGGAACACTGAAGCTTTCTTT.

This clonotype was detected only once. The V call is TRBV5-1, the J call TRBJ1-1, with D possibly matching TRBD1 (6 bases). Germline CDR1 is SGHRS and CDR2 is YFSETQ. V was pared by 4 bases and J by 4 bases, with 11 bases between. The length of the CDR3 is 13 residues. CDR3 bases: TGCGCCAGCAGCCCCGGGGGGGCCACTGAAGCTTTCTTT. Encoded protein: CASSPGGATEAFF.